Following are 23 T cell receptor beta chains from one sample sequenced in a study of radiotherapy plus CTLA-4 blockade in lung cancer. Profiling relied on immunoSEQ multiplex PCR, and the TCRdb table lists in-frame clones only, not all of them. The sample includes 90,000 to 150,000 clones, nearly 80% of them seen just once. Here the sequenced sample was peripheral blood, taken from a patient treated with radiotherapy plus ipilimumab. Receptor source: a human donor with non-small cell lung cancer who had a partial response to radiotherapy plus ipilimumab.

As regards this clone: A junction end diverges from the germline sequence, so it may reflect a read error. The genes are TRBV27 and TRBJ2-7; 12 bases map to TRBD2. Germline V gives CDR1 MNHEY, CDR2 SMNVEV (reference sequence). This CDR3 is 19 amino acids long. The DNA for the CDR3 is TGTGCCGGCAGTCCCCACCCCGGGACTAGCGGGCCCACCACCTACAAGCAGTACTTC. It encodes CAGSPHPGTSGPTTYKQYF.

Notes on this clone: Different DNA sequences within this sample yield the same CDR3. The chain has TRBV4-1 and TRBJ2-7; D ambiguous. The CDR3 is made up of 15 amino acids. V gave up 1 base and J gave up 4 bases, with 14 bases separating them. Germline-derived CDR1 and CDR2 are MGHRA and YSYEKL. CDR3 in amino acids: CASSQAAADGYEQYF. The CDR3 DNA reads TGCGCCAGCAGCCAAGCCGCTGCGGATGGATACGAGCAGTACTTC.

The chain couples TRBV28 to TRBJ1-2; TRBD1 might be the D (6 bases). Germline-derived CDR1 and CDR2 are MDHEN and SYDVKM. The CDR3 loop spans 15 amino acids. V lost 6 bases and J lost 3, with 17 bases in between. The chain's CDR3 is CASRSPTGQYYGYTF. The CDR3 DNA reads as TGTGCCAGCAGATCGCCTACAGGGCAGTACTATGGCTACACCTTC.

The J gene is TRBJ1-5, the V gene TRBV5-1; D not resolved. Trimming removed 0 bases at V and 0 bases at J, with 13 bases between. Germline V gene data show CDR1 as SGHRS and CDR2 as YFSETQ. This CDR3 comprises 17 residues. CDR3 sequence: CASSLDPPGYSNQPQHF. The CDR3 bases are TGCGCCAGCAGCTTGGATCCTCCCGGGTATAGCAATCAGCCCCAGCATTTT. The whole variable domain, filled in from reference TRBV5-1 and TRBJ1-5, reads KAGVTQTPRYLIKTRGQQVTLSCSPISGHRSVSWYQQTPGQGLQFLFEYFSETQRNKGNFPGRFSGRQFSNSRSEMNVSTLELGDSALYLCASSLDPPGYSNQPQHFGDGTRLSIL.

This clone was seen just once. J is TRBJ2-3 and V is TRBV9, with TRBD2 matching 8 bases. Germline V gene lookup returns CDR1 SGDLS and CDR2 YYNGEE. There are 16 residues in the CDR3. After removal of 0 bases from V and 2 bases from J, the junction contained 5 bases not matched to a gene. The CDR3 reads CASSVAAGDITDTQYF. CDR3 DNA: TGTGCCAGCAGCGTAGCAGCGGGAGACATCACAGATACGCAGTATTTT.

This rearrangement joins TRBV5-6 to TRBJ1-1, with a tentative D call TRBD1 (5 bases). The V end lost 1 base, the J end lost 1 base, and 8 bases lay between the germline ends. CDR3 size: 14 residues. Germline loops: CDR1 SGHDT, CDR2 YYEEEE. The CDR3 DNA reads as TGTGCCAGCAGCTTGAGGGGAACGAACACTGAAGCTTTCTTT. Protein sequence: CASSLRGTNTEAFF.

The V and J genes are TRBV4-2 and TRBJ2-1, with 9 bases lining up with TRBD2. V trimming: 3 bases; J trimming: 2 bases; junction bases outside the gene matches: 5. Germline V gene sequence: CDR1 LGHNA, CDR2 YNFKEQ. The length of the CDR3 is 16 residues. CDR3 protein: CASSQPGTSPYNEQFF. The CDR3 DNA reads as TGTGCCAGCAGCCAGCCCGGGACTAGCCCCTACAATGAGCAGTTCTTC.

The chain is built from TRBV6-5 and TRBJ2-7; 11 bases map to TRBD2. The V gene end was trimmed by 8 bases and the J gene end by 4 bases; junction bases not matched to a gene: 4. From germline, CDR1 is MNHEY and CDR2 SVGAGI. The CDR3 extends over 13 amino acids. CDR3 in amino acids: CASAGTSGYEQYV. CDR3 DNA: TGTGCCAGCGCCGGGACTAGCGGATACGAGCAGTACGTC.

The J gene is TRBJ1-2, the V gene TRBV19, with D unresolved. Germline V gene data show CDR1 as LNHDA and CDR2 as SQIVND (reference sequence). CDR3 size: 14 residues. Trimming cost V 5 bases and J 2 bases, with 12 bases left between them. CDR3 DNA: TGTGCCAGTAGTGCTTGGGCCGGCAACTATGGCTACACCTTC. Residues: CASSAWAGNYGYTF.

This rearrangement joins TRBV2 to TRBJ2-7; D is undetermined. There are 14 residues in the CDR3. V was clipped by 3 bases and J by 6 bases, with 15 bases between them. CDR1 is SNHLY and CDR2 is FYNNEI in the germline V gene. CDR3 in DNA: TGTGCCAGCAGTGAGGGCCAGTACCAAGGCGAGCAGTACTTC. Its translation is CASSEGQYQGEQYF.

CDR3 nucleotides: TGCAGCGTTGGAATGGGAGCGGGGCCCCAAGAGACCCAGTACTTC. Translated: CSVGMGAGPQETQYF. The rearrangement joins TRBV29-1 to TRBJ2-5; TRBD2 matches at 7 bases. With V trimmed by 4 bases and J by 1 base, 9 bases remained unmatched. Germline assignment: CDR1 SQVTM and CDR2 ANQGSEA. The CDR3 has 15 residues.

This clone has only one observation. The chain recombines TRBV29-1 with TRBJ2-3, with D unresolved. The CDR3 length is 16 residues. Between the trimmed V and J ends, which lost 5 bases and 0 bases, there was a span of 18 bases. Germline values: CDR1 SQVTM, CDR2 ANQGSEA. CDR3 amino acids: CSVSGSSSSSTDTQYF. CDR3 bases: TGCAGCGTTTCCGGGTCGTCCTCCTCTAGCACAGATACGCAGTATTTT.

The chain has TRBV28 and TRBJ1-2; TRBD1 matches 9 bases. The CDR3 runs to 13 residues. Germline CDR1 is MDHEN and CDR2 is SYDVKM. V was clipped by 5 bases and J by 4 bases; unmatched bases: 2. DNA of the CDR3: TGTGCCAGCAGTAAGACAGGGGGCTATGGCTACACCTTC. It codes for CASSKTGGYGYTF.

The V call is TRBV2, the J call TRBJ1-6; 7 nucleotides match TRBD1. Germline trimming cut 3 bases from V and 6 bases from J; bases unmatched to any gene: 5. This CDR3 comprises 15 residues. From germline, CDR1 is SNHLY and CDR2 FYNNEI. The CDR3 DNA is TGTGCCAGCAGTGAGGCAGGGGGATCTAATTCACCCCTCCACTTT. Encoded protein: CASSEAGGSNSPLHF.

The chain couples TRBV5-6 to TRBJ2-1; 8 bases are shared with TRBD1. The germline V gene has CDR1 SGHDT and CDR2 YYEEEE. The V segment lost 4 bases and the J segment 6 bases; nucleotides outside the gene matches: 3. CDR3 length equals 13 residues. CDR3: CASSPGTGNEQFF. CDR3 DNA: TGTGCCAGCAGCCCCGGGACAGGCAATGAGCAGTTCTTC. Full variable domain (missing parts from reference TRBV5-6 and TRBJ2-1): DAGVTQSPTHLIKTRGQQVTLRCSPKSGHDTVSWYQQALGQGPQFIFQYYEEEERQRGNFPDRFSGHQFPNYSSELNVNALLLGDSALYLCASSPGTGNEQFFGPGTRLTVL.

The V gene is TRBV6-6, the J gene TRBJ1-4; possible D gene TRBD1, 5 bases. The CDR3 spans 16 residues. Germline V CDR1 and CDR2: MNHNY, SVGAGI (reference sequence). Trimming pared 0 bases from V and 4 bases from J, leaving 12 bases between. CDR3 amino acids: CASSYSRGSGNEKLFF. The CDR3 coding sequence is TGTGCCAGCAGTTACTCTAGGGGATCGGGTAATGAAAAACTGTTTTTT.

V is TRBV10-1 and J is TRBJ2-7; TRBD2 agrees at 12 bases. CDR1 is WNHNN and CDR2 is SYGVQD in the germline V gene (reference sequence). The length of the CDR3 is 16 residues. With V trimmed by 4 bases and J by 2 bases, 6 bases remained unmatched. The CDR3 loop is CASSGLAGELPYEQYF. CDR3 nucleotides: TGCGCCAGCAGTGGACTAGCGGGGGAGCTCCCCTACGAGCAGTACTTC.

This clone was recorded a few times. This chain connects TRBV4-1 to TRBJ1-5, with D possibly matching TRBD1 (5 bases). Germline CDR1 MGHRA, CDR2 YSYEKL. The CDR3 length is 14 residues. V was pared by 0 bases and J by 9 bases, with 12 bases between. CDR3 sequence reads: CASSQDTGVGPQHF. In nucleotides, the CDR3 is TGCGCCAGCAGCCAAGATACAGGAGTGGGGCCCCAGCATTTT.

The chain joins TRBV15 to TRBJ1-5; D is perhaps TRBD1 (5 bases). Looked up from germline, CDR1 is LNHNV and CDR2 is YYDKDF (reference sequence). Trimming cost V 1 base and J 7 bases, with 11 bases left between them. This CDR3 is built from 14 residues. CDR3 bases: TGTGCCACCAGCAGAGCGGGGGTTGGGCAGCCCCAGCATTTT. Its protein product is CATSRAGVGQPQHF.

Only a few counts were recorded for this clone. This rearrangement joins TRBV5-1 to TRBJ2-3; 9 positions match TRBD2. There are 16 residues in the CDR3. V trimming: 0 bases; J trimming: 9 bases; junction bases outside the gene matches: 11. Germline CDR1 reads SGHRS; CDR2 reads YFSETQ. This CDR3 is CASSLDSSGIGGTQYF. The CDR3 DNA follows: TGCGCCAGCAGCTTGGATTCTAGCGGGATTGGGGGGACGCAGTATTTT. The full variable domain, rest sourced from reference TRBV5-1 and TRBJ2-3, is KAGVTQTPRYLIKTRGQQVTLSCSPISGHRSVSWYQQTPGQGLQFLFEYFSETQRNKGNFPGRFSGRQFSNSRSEMNVSTLELGDSALYLCASSLDSSGIGGTQYFGPGTRLTVL.

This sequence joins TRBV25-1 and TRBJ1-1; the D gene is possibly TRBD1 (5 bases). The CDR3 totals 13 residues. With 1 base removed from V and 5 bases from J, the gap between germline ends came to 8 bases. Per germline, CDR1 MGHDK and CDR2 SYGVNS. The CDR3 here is CASSEFGGTEAFF. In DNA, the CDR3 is TGTGCCAGCAGTGAATTTGGGGGGACTGAAGCTTTCTTT.

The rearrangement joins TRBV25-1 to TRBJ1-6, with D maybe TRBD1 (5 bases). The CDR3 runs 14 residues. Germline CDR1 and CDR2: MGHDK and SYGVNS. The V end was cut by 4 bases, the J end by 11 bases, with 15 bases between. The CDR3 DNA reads TGTGCCAGCAGTGCAGCAGGGTTAAATCCACCCCTCCACTTT. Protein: CASSAAGLNPPLHF.

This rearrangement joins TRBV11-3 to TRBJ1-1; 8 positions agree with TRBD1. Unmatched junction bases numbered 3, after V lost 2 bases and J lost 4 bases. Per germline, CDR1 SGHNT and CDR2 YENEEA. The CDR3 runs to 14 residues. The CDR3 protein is CASSLQGAGTEAFF. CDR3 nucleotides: TGTGCCAGCAGCTTACAGGGGGCCGGCACTGAAGCTTTCTTT.